The table lists the clone carrying this T cell receptor beta chain with a count of one. This sample is part of a study of blood T cell repertoires in COVID-19. Assay used: immunoSEQ multiplex PCR; TCRdb lists only in-frame clones, some missing. The top ten clones hold approximately 5% of a sample with 390,000 or so clones, 75% to 90% of them seen once. The V segment lost 0 bases and the J segment 2 bases; nucleotides outside the gene matches: 2. Germline CDR1 reads SGHRS; CDR2 reads YFSETQ. There are 15 residues in the CDR3. Ages ranged from about 18 to 90 years, with residence in about two dozen US areas. Cohort 3 recovered donors had two negative PCRs, clearance, or symptom resolution.

This clonotype was obtained from a woman aged 50 to 60 who had recovered from COVID-19. Sequencing input: PBMCs or T cells enriched from blood (not recorded which). This chain joins TRBV5-1 and TRBJ1-2; TRBD1 aligns across 9 bases. CDR3 in DNA: TGCGCCAGCAGCTTGGACAGGGGGCAGAACTATGGCTACACCTTC. It encodes CASSLDRGQNYGYTF.